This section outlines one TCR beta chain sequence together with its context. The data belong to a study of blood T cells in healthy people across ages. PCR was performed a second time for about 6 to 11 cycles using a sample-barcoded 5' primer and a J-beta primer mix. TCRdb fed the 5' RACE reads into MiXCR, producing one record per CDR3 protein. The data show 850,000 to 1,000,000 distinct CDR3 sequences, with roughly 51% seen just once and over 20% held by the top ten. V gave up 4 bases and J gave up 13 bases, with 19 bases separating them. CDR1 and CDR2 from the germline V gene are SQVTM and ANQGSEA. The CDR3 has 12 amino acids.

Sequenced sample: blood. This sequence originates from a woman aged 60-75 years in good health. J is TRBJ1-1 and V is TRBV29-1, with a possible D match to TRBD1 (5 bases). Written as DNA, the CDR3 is TGCAGCGTTGCAGGATCCGGGACCCCCGGTTTCTTT. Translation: CSVAGSGTPGFF.